The clone carrying this T cell receptor (beta chain) has at least ten counts. Its antigen is undetermined. The data stem from a study of naive and memory T cell subsets. Study-wide points: From naive to CM, EM and EMRA, diversity decreased and Gini increased. Over 90% of naive TCR sequences appeared only once, unlike memory subsets. Activation and differentiation may alter RNA-based TCR counts.

The beta constant-region primer was an equimolar mix of two oligonucleotides covering TRBC1 and TRBC2. An oligonucleotide with the SP2 primer and a 12-nucleotide UMI was ligated to the cDNA 3' end. TCRdb ran MiXCR on the UMI-ligation and nested PCR reads and lists one entry per CDR3 protein. Of under 40,000 distinct CDR3 sequences listed, 13% were seen once; the top ten hold around 21%. The germline V gene encodes CDR1 LGHDT and CDR2 YNNKEL (reference sequence). Trimming cost V 4 bases and J 2 bases; bases outside gene matches: 1. This CDR3 comprises 13 residues. The specimen sequenced was effector memory CD4+ T cells from blood. Subset here: effector memory, CD45RA- CD27-. The receptor's source is a human donor in good health. The chain links TRBV3-1 to TRBJ2-7; 8 nucleotides agree with TRBD1. The CDR3 DNA reads as TGTGCCAGCAGCCGGGACAGGCCCTACGAGCAGTACTTC. This translates into CASSRDRPYEQYF.